This T cell receptor beta chain was identified during a study of CD8 T cells in Susac syndrome. Germline CDR1 and CDR2: ENHRY and SYGVKD. The CDR3 runs 14 residues. V was trimmed by 0 bases and J by 9 bases, leaving 15 bases between them. The authors reverse transcribed roughly 0.5 to 1 ug RNA with random hexamers. TCRdb independently ran MiXCR on the immunoSEQ multiplex PCR reads; one entry per CDR3 protein. The repertoire holds 200,000 or so distinct CDR3 sequences, with 85% to 95% as singletons. The rearrangement joins TRBV10-3 to TRBJ2-7; D gene ambiguous. The material sequenced was CD8+ T cells from PBMCs. The TCR sequence derives from a human donor with Susac syndrome. The CDR3, as DNA: TGTGCCATCAGTGAGTCGGTAGGGAACGGCGGGCAGTACTTC. It specifies CAISESVGNGGQYF.